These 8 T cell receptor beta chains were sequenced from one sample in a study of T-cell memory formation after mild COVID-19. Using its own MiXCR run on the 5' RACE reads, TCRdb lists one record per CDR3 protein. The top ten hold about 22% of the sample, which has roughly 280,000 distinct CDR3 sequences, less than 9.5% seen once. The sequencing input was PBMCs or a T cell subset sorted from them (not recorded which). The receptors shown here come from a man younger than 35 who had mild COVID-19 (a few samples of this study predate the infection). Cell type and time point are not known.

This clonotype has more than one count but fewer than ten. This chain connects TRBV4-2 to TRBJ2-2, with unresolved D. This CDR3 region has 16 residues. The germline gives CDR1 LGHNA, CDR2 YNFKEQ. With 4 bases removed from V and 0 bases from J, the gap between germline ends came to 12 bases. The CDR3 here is CASSLMGFANTGELFF. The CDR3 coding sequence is TGTGCCAGCAGCCTGATGGGATTCGCGAACACCGGGGAGCTGTTTTTT.

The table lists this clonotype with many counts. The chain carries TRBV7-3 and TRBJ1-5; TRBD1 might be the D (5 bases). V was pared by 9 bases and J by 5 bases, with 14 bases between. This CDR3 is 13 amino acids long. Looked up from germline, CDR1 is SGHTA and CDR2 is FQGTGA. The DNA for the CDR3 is TGTGCCAGTGAGGGACCGATGGATCAGCCCCAGCATTTT. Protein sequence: CASEGPMDQPQHF.

The CDR3 coding sequence is TGCGCCAGCGGAAAAGCGGGGGGGCTAAACAATGAGCAGTTCTTC. It encodes CASGKAGGLNNEQFF. This chain joins TRBV5-1 and TRBJ2-1, with 10 bases identical to TRBD2. From germline, CDR1 is SGHRS and CDR2 YFSETQ. The CDR3 consists of 15 residues. Trimming removed 7 bases from V and 5 bases from J; junction bases left unmatched: 9.

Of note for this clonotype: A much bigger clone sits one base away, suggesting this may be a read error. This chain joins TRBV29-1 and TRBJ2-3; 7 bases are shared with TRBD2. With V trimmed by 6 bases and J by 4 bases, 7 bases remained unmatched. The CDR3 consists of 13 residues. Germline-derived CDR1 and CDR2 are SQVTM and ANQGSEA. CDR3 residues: CSVRAGCPDTQYF. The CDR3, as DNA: TGCAGCGTCCGAGCGGGGTGCCCAGATACGCAGTATTTT.

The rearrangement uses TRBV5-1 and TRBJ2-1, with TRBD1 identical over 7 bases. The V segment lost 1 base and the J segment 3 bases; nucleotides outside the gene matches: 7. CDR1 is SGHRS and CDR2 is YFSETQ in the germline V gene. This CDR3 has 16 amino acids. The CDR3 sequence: CASSLQGTAGYNEQFF. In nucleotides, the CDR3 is TGCGCCAGCAGCTTGCAAGGGACAGCAGGCTACAATGAGCAGTTCTTC.

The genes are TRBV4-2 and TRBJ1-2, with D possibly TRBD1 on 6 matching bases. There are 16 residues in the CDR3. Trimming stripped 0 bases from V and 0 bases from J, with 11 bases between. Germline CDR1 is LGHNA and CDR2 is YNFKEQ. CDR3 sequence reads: CASSQDRTVPNYGYTF. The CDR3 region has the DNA TGTGCCAGCAGCCAAGATAGGACAGTTCCTAACTATGGCTACACCTTC.

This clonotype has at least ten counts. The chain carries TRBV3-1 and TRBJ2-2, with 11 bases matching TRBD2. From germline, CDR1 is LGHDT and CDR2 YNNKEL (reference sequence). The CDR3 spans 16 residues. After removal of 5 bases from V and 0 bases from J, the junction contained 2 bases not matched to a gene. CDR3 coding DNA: TGTGCCAGCAGCAAGGGACTAGCGGCGAACACCGGGGAGCTGTTTTTT. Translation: CASSKGLAANTGELFF.

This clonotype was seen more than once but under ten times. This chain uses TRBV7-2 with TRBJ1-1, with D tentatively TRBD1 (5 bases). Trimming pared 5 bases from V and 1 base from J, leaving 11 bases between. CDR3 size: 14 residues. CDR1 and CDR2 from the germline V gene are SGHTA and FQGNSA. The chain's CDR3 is CASSPWGWNTEAFF. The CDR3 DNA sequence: TGTGCCAGCAGCCCCTGGGGGTGGAACACTGAAGCTTTCTTT.